The 23 T cell receptor beta chains presented below share a single source sample, sequenced in a study of cytomegalovirus exposure and HLA in healthy donors. 60 Vbeta and 13 Jbeta primers were used in PCR. Clones were sequenced by immunoSEQ multiplex PCR, and TCRdb holds only the in-frame ones, with some missing. The sample consists of approximately 260,000 clones, about 90% of them appearing once. Sequenced sample: PBMCs. The receptors stem from a girl aged 2-10 years in good health and CMV-seronegative.

This rearrangement joins TRBV30 to TRBJ1-1; 7 bases line up with TRBD1. CDR3 length: 13 residues. Germline CDR1 is GTSNPN and CDR2 is SVGIG (reference sequence). Unmatched junction bases numbered 3, after V lost 1 base and J lost 4 bases. The CDR3 DNA sequence: TGTGCCTGGAGTGCGTCAGGGGGCACTGAAGCTTTCTTT. Amino acid sequence: CAWSASGGTEAFF. Using reference TRBV30 and TRBJ1-1 for the parts outside the CDR3, the full variable domain is SQTIHQWPATLVQPVGSPLSLECTVEGTSNPNLYWYRQAAGRGLQLLFYSVGIGQISSEVPQNLSASRPQDRQFILSSKKLLLSDSGFYLCAWSASGGTEAFFGQGTRLTVV.

This clone was picked up one time. The chain has TRBV14 and TRBJ1-1; D not certain. The CDR3 covers 16 residues. Trimming shortened V by 2 bases and J by 1 base, and 14 bases separated the two germline ends. Germline CDR1 is SGHDN and CDR2 is FVKESK. The CDR3 loop is CASSQRVPSGNTEAFF. CDR3 bases: TGTGCCAGCAGCCAAAGAGTACCTAGCGGGAACACTGAAGCTTTCTTT.

V and J are TRBV7-9 and TRBJ2-3; 8 bases map to TRBD2. Germline trimming cut 5 bases from V and 5 bases from J; bases unmatched to any gene: 12. The CDR3 has 16 residues. Germline lookup yields CDR1 SEHNR and CDR2 FQNEAQ (reference sequence). The CDR3 nucleotides read TGTGCCAGCAGCACCCTTAGCGGGGCCCCAGAAGATACGCAGTATTTT. Protein: CASSTLSGAPEDTQYF.

The chain combines TRBV6-5 with TRBJ1-6, with 9 nucleotides matching TRBD1. CDR3 length: 15 amino acids. V lost 7 bases and J lost 8; bases outside the gene matches: 9. In germline, CDR1 is MNHEY, CDR2 SVGAGI. The CDR3 loop reads CASTSGTGLYSPLHF. The CDR3 nucleotides read TGTGCCAGCACCTCCGGGACAGGGTTATATTCACCCCTCCACTTT.

V gene TRBV27 combines with J gene TRBJ2-1, with TRBD2 matching over 9 bases. Trimming removed 5 bases from V and 7 bases from J; junction bases left unmatched: 9. CDR3 length equals 15 residues. CDR1 is MNHEY, CDR2 SMNVEV, per germline (reference sequence). CDR3 DNA sequence: TGTGCCAGCAGTCAAAATAAAGCGGGAGGTAATGAGCAGTTCTTC. As protein: CASSQNKAGGNEQFF.

The chain joins TRBV5-1 to TRBJ2-6; 12 positions agree with TRBD1. This CDR3 has 18 residues. Looked up from germline, CDR1 is SGHRS and CDR2 is YFSETQ. V was clipped by 0 bases and J by 3 bases; unmatched bases: 4. CDR3 nucleotides: TGCGCCAGCAGCTTGGTGGGACAGGGGGCGGTTGGGGCCAACGTCCTGACTTTC. Translation: CASSLVGQGAVGANVLTF.

This clone appeared once. The chain couples TRBV4-1 to TRBJ2-5; 9 bases match TRBD1. With the DNA end fitting TRBJ2-7 better, the J assignment may be wrong. The CDR3 runs 15 residues. The germline V gene has CDR1 MGHRA and CDR2 YSYEKL. The CDR3 sequence: CASSQEGTGIYEQYF. The DNA of the CDR3 is TGCGCCAGCAGCCAAGAGGGGACAGGGATCTACGAGCAGTACTTC.

The chain links TRBV19 to TRBJ1-5; 7 nucleotides match TRBD1. The CDR3 runs 14 residues. Germline V gene data show CDR1 as LNHDA and CDR2 as SQIVND (reference sequence). J gave up 4 bases and V 4 bases, and 4 bases lay outside the gene matches. CDR3 sequence reads: CASSTGQRNQPQHF. CDR3 nucleotide sequence: TGTGCCAGTAGTACGGGACAGAGGAATCAGCCCCAGCATTTT. The complete variable domain, with remaining parts taken from reference TRBV19 and TRBJ1-5, reads DGGITQSPKYLFRKEGQNVTLSCEQNLNHDAMYWYRQDPGQGLRLIYYSQIVNDFQKGDIAEGYSVSREKKESFPLTVTSAQKNPTAFYLCASSTGQRNQPQHFGDGTRLSIL.

The V gene is TRBV7-6, the J gene TRBJ2-7; 8 bases align to TRBD2. The J segment lost 0 bases and the V segment lost 5 bases, leaving 3 bases of the junction unmatched. The germline V gene has CDR1 SGHVS and CDR2 FNYEAQ. The CDR3 loop spans 14 amino acids. In nucleotides, the CDR3 is TGTGCCAGCAGCATTAGCGGGGACTCCTACGAGCAGTACTTC. It yields the protein CASSISGDSYEQYF. The full variable domain, in which reference TRBV7-6 and TRBJ2-7 provide the parts outside the CDR3, is GAGVSQSPRYKVTKRGQDVALRCDPISGHVSLYWYRQALGQGPEFLTYFNYEAQQDKSGLPNDRFSAERPEGSISTLTIQRTEQRDSAMYRCASSISGDSYEQYFGPGTRLTVT.

V and J are TRBV19 and TRBJ1-5; D is ambiguous. The CDR3 loop spans 13 amino acids. The V end lost 3 bases, the J end lost 6 bases, and 9 bases lay between the germline ends. Germline loops: CDR1 LNHDA, CDR2 SQIVND (reference sequence). CDR3 sequence reads: CASSIERVQPQHF. The CDR3 nucleotides read TGTGCCAGTAGTATTGAGCGGGTTCAGCCCCAGCATTTT.

The gene calls are TRBV6-5 and TRBJ2-2, with D possibly TRBD1 on 6 matching bases. The V gene lost 8 bases and the J gene lost 7 bases, with 20 bases spanning the gap. Germline-derived CDR1 and CDR2 are MNHEY and SVGAGI. The CDR3 is 15 residues long. This CDR3 reads CASATPRGVYGELFF. CDR3 in DNA: TGTGCCAGCGCTACCCCCAGGGGCGTGTACGGGGAGCTGTTTTTT.

This chain links TRBV9 with TRBJ2-1, with 13 bases matching TRBD2. CDR3 length: 16 residues. Per the germline V gene, CDR1 is SGDLS and CDR2 is YYNGEE. V shed 4 bases, J shed 10 bases, and the junction held 11 bases outside the gene matches. The CDR3 sequence is CASSIPGTSGVREQFF. The CDR3 coding sequence is TGTGCCAGCAGCATCCCCGGGACTAGCGGGGTGCGGGAGCAGTTCTTC.

V usage is TRBV10-2 and J usage is TRBJ2-3, with 12 bases lining up with TRBD2. Germline V gives CDR1 WSHSY, CDR2 SAAADI. The CDR3 has 16 amino acids. Trimming cost V 0 bases and J 4 bases; bases outside gene matches: 2. In nucleotides, the CDR3 is TGCGCCAGCAGTGAGTCGACTAGCGGGAGCCCAGATACGCAGTATTTT. Amino acids: CASSESTSGSPDTQYF.

The chain is built from TRBV6-6 and TRBJ1-5; D gene uncertain. Trimming removed 0 bases at V and 1 base at J, with 7 bases between. The CDR3 is 15 residues long. Germline assignment: CDR1 MNHNY and CDR2 SVGAGI (reference sequence). DNA of the CDR3: TGTGCCAGCAGTTACTCCCGGGAAAGCAATCAGCCCCAGCATTTT. It codes for CASSYSRESNQPQHF.

The rearrangement uses TRBV11-2 and TRBJ2-7, with a weak D call TRBD2 (6 bases). The V gene's germline CDR1 is SGHAT and CDR2 FQNNGV. This CDR3 is 16 amino acids long. V dropped 5 bases and J dropped 5 bases, with 22 bases sitting between them. DNA of the CDR3: TGTGCCAGCAGCCACCCAACTAGCTTCGTATCAAACGAGCAGTACTTC. Its translation: CASSHPTSFVSNEQYF.

CDR3 loop: CASSLRSGGLLYNEQFF. The CDR3 DNA reads TGTGCCAGCAGTTTACGTAGCGGGGGGCTTCTGTACAATGAGCAGTTCTTC. This chain links TRBV27 with TRBJ2-1; 10 nucleotides line up with TRBD2. Germline trimming cut 2 bases from V and 4 bases from J; bases unmatched to any gene: 8. The V gene's germline CDR1 is MNHEY and CDR2 SMNVEV (reference sequence). CDR3 size: 17 residues.

The chain uses TRBV4-1 and TRBJ2-1, with 10 bases matching TRBD2. The CDR3 has 20 residues. The ends lost 0 bases at V and 0 bases at J; junction bases unmatched: 11. Germline V gene lookup returns CDR1 MGHRA and CDR2 YSYEKL. CDR3 protein: CASSQDWGTSVLSSYNEQFF. CDR3 coding DNA: TGCGCCAGCAGCCAAGATTGGGGGACTAGCGTCCTAAGCTCCTACAATGAGCAGTTCTTC.

J is TRBJ2-1 and V is TRBV6-6; the match to TRBD2 covers 14 bases. CDR3 length equals 15 residues. Trimming at V came to 11 bases and at J to 4 bases, leaving 7 bases not matched to a gene. Germline V gene sequence: CDR1 MNHNY, CDR2 SVGAGI (reference sequence). In nucleotides, the CDR3 is TGTGCCGGAGGGGGACTAGCGGGGGTTTACAATGAGCAGTTCTTC. It specifies CAGGGLAGVYNEQFF.

The chain links TRBV5-1 to TRBJ1-1; 7 nucleotides align to TRBD1. J gave up 1 base and V 1 base, and 19 bases lay outside the gene matches. Germline V gives CDR1 SGHRS, CDR2 YFSETQ. This CDR3 spans 20 amino acids. This CDR3 reads CASSLTPWDSLVNSNTEAFF. Written as DNA, the CDR3 is TGCGCCAGCAGCTTGACCCCGTGGGACAGTTTGGTGAATTCGAACACTGAAGCTTTCTTT.

The sample holds one count of this clone. As DNA, the CDR3 is TGTGCCAGCAGCGAGAGGGGGACTAGCGGGGGTCCGAGCTCCTACAATGAGCAGTTCTTC. Translating gives CASSERGTSGGPSSYNEQFF. J is TRBJ2-1 and V is TRBV9; 14 positions agree with TRBD2. Germline V gives CDR1 SGDLS, CDR2 YYNGEE. This CDR3 region has 20 residues. V lost 3 bases, J lost 0 bases, and 11 bases stayed unmatched.

The chain uses TRBV5-6 and TRBJ1-5, with a possible D match to TRBD1 (6 bases). This CDR3 comprises 16 residues. V lost 4 bases and J 3 bases, leaving 17 bases between the germline ends. Germline V CDR1 and CDR2: SGHDT, YYEEEE. The CDR3 loop reads CASSPRGLRFNQPQHF. For the CDR3, the DNA is TGTGCCAGCAGCCCCAGGGGTCTTCGTTTCAATCAGCCCCAGCATTTT.

In the case of this clone: Its ends do not fully match the called genes, so a read error is possible. The chain couples TRBV19 to TRBJ2-5; TRBD2 agrees at 14 bases. Germline values: CDR1 LNHDA, CDR2 SQIVND (reference sequence). CDR3 length equals 15 residues. The CDR3 DNA reads as TGTGCCAGTAGTGGGGGACTAGCGGGGGAAGATACCCAGTACTTC. Its translation is CASSGGLAGEDTQYF.

This chain uses TRBV5-4 with TRBJ2-5, with TRBD2 matching 10 bases. CDR1 is SGHNT and CDR2 is YYREEE in the germline V gene (reference sequence). The CDR3 length is 15 residues. With V trimmed by 4 bases and J by 4 bases, 7 bases remained unmatched. The CDR3 DNA sequence: TGTGCCAGCAGCAACCCCAGCGGGGGGGCAGAGACCCAGTACTTC. It yields the protein CASSNPSGGAETQYF.